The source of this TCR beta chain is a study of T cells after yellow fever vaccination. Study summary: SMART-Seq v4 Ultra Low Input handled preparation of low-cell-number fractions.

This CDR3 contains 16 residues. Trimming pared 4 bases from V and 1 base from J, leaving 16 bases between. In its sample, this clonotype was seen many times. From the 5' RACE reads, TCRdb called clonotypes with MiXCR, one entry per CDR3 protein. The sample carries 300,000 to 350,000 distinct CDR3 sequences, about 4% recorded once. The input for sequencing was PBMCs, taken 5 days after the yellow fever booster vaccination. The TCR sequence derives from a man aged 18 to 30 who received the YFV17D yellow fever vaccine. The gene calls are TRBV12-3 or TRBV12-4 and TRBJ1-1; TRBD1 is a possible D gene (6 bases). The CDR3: CASSSGQREKNTEAFF. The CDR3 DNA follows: TGTGCCAGCAGTTCCGGACAGCGGGAAAAGAACACTGAAGCTTTCTTT.